Described below is a single TCR beta chain sequence and its context. Its antigen remains unidentified. Base qualities are missing; no much larger clone stands one base away. The method was RT-PCR. The listed sequencing device is Illumina HiSeq 2500. The public reads were run again by TCRdb, first through fastp at Q25 and then through MiXCR, and only productive beta chains were kept. When rows share a CDR3 protein, they turn into one entry using the most common DNA and genes. This sample lists 650,000 to 800,000 distinct CDR3 sequences; under 20% were detected once. The ten largest clones capture about a tenth of the sample. CDR1 MDHEN and CDR2 SYDVKM are derived from the germline V gene. The junction shows trimming of 6 bases on V and 6 bases on J, and the gene matches do not reach 12 bases of it. The CDR3 has 16 amino acids, counting the end cysteine and phenylalanine. The kept DNA is CDR3 alone, 48 bases in frame from the first base.

This entry belongs to a study of response to subunit inactivated influenza vaccine (dated by TCRdb to the late 2010s). For the wider study: The study used deep quantitative T cell receptor repertoire profiling to track responses to a trivalent subunit inactivated influenza vaccine.

Points the paper makes about the study in general: It was suggested by the authors that each seasonal influenza vaccination may recruit only a limited number of new T cells.

The sequence is built from TRBV28 and TRBJ2-1, and 9 bases in between align with TRBD2. This sequence originates from a man between 45 and 60 years old who received an inactivated influenza vaccine. Donor details come from another sample of the same person, matched by shared clones. Sequencing was performed on PBMCs from blood, taken about 5 days after vaccination. The nucleotide sequence is TGTGCCAGCAGAGACTCGGCTAGCGGGGTCGTCAATGAGCAGTTCTTC. It specifies CASRDSASGVVNEQFF.